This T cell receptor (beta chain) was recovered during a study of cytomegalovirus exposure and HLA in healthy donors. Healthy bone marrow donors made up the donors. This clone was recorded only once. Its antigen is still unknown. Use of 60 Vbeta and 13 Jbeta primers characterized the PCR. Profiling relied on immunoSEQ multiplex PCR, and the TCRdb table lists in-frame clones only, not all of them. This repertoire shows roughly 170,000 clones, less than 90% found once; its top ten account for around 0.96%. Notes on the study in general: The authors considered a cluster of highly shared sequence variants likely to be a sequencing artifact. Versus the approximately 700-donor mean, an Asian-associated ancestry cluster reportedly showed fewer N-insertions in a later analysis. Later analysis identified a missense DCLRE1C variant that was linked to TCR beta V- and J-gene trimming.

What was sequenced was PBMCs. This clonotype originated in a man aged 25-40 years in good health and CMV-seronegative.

CDR3 sequence: CASTLGTTNTGELFF. For the CDR3, the DNA is TGTGCCAGTACCCTCGGGACAACGAACACCGGGGAGCTGTTTTTT. This chain links TRBV19 with TRBJ2-2; a weak D match, TRBD1 (6 bases). CDR3 length: 15 amino acids. The germline CDR1 and CDR2 sequences are LNHDA and SQIVND (reference sequence). Trimming pared 7 bases from V and 0 bases from J, leaving 12 bases between.